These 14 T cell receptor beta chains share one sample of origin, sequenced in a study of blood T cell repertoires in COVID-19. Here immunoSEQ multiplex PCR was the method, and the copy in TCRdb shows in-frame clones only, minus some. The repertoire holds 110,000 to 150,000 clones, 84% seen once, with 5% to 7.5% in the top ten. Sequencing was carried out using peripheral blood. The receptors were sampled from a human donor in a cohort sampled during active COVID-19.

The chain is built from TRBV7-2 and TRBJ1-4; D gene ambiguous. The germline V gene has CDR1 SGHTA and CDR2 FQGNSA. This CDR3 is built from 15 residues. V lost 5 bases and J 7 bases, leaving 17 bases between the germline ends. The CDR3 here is CASSAQAREREKLFF. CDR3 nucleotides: TGTGCCAGCAGCGCTCAGGCCCGGGAGCGTGAAAAACTGTTTTTT.

The CDR3 nucleotides read TGTGCCAGCTCCGGGACAGGGGGCTCGCGAGGCTACACCTTC. It yields the protein CASSGTGGSRGYTF. V usage is TRBV18 and J usage is TRBJ1-2, with 12 positions matching TRBD1. From germline, CDR1 is KGHSH and CDR2 LQKENI. CDR3 length equals 14 residues. Unmatched junction bases numbered 7, after V lost 6 bases and J lost 8 bases.

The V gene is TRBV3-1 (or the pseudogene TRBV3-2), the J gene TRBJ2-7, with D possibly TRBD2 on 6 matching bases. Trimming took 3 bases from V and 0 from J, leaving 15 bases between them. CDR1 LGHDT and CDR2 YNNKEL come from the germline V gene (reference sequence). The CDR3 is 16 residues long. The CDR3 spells CASSHVLATRSYEQYF. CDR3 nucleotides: TGTGCCAGCAGCCATGTACTAGCAACCCGCTCCTACGAGCAGTACTTC.

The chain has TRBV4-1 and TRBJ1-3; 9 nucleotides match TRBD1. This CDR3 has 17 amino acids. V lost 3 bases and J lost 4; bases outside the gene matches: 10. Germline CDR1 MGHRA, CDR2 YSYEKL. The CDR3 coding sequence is TGCGCCAGCAGCCATCCTTTAACCGGGACAGGGGGAAACACCATATATTTT. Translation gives CASSHPLTGTGGNTIYF.

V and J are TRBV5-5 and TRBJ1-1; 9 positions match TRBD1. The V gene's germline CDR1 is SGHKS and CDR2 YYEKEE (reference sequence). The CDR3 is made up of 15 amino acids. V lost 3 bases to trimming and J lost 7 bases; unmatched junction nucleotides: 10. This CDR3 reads CASSSRPGTGREAFF. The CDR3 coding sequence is TGTGCCAGCAGCTCTCGACCCGGGACAGGGCGTGAAGCTTTCTTT.

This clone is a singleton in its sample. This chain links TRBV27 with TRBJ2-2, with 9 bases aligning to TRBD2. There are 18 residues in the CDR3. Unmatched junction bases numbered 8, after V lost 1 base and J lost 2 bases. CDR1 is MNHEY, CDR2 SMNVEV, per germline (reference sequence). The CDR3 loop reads CASSLWGIAGVNTGELFF. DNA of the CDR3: TGTGCCAGCAGTTTATGGGGAATAGCGGGGGTTAACACCGGGGAGCTGTTTTTT.

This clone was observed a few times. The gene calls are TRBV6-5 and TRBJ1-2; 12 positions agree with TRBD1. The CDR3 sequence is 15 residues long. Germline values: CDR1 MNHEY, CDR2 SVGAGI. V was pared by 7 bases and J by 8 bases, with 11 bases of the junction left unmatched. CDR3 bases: TGTGCCAGCATCCGGGACAGGGGGCTCTCGAGCGGCTACACCTTC. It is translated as CASIRDRGLSSGYTF.

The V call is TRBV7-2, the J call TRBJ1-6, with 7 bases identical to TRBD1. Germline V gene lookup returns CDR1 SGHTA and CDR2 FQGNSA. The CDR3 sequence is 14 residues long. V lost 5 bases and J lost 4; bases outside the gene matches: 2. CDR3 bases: TGTGCCAGCAGCATCAGGGGGTATAATTCACCCCTCCACTTT. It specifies CASSIRGYNSPLHF. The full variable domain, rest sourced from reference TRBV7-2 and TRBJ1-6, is GAGVSQSPSNKVTEKGKDVELRCDPISGHTALYWYRQSLGQGLEFLIYFQGNSAPDKSGLPSDRFSAERTGGSVSTLTIQRTQQEDSAVYLCASSIRGYNSPLHFGNGTRLTVT.

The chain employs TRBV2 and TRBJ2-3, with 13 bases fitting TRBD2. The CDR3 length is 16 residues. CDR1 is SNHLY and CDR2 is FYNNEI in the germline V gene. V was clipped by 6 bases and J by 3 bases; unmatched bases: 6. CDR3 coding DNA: TGTGCCAGCAGGGAGGGACTAGCGGGGAGAACAGATACGCAGTATTTT. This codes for CASREGLAGRTDTQYF.

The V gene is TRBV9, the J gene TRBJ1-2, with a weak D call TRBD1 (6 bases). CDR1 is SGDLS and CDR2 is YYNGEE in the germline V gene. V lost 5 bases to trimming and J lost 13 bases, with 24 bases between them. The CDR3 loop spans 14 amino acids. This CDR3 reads CASSPGDTRMELTF. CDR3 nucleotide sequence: TGTGCCAGCAGTCCCGGGGACACCAGAATGGAGCTCACCTTC.

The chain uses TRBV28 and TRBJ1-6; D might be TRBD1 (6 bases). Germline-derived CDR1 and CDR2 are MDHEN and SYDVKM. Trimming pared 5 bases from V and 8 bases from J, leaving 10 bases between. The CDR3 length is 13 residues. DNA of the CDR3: TGTGCCAGCAGTCAAACAGGGTATTCACCCCTCCACTTT. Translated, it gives CASSQTGYSPLHF. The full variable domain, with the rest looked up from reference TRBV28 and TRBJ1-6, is DVKVTQSSRYLVKRTGEKVFLECVQDMDHENMFWYRQDPGLGLRLIYFSYDVKMKEKGDIPEGYSVSREKKERFSLILESASTNQTSMYLCASSQTGYSPLHFGNGTRLTVT.

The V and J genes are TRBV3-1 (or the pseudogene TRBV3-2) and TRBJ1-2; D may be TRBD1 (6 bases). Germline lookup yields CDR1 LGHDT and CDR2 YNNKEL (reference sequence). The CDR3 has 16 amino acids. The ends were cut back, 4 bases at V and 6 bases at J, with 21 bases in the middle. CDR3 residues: CASSRTSTQGSHGYTF. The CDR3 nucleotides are TGTGCCAGCAGCCGTACGAGTACTCAGGGGAGCCATGGCTACACCTTC.

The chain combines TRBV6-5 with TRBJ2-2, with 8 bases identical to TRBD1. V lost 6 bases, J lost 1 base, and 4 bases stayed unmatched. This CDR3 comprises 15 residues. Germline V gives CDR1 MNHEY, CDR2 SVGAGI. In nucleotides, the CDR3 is TGTGCCAGCAGGAAGGACAGGGAGAACACCGGGGAGCTGTTTTTT. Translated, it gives CASRKDRENTGELFF.

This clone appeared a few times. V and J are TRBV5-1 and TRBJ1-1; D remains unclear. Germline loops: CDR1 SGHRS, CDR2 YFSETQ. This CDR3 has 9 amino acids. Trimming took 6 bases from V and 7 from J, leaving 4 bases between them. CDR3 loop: CASTYEAFF. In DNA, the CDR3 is TGCGCCAGCACTTATGAAGCTTTCTTT.